Below are 12 T cell receptor beta chains sequenced from a single sample in a study of T-cell reconstitution after alpha-beta-depleted transplantation in children. During its preparation, the TCRbeta library received unique molecular identifiers. TCRdb itself ran the PCR reads through MiXCR, one entry per CDR3 protein. Among hundreds of thousands of distinct CDR3 sequences listed, more than 20% were seen once. The specimen was PBMCs, mostly from graft donor cells, collected 360 days after TCRalphabeta/CD19-depleted stem cell transplant. These receptors all come from a female patient between 2 and 10 years old who had a stem cell transplant for congenital amegakaryocytic thrombocytopenia, so the T cells may come from the graft donor.

The rearrangement links TRBV7-3 to TRBJ2-1; a possible D gene is TRBD1 (5 bases). Germline CDR1 and CDR2: SGHTA and FQGTGA. Trimming removed 2 bases at V and 8 bases at J, with 16 bases between. The CDR3 sequence is 15 residues long. The CDR3 here is CASSLLVGPIDEQFF. The DNA of the CDR3 is TGTGCCAGCAGCTTATTGGTGGGGCCGATCGATGAGCAGTTCTTC.

This chain uses TRBV14 with TRBJ2-7, with a possible D match to TRBD2 (6 bases). Germline V CDR1 and CDR2: SGHDN, FVKESK. The ends were cut back, 6 bases at V and 3 bases at J, with 12 bases in the middle. The CDR3 runs to 13 residues. This CDR3 is CASRNSGFYEQYF. The DNA of the CDR3 is TGTGCCAGCAGGAATAGCGGATTCTACGAGCAGTACTTC.

V is TRBV6-1 and J is TRBJ2-1, with unresolved D. The CDR3 totals 14 residues. CDR1 and CDR2 from the germline V gene are MNHNS and SASEGT. The V end was cut by 6 bases, the J end by 4 bases, with 13 bases between. Here the CDR3 DNA reads TGTGCCAGCAGCCTTTCTGGACGTTACAATGAGCAGTTCTTC. Its translation is CASSLSGRYNEQFF.

This clonotype was seen a few times. The chain's CDR3 is CASSSELVWYEQYF. CDR3 coding DNA: TGTGCCAGCAGCTCTGAACTAGTATGGTACGAGCAGTACTTC. The chain is built from TRBV7-8 and TRBJ2-7, with TRBD2 as a possible D gene (5 bases). This CDR3 contains 14 residues. Looked up from germline, CDR1 is SGHVS and CDR2 is FQNEAQ. Trimming shortened V by 4 bases and J by 4 bases, and 14 bases separated the two germline ends.

The genes are TRBV20-1 and TRBJ2-7; D perhaps matches TRBD1 (5 bases). CDR1 DFQATT and CDR2 SNEGSKA come from the germline V gene (reference sequence). This CDR3 region has 16 residues. V was trimmed by 1 base and J by 0 bases, leaving 16 bases between them. The DNA of the CDR3 is TGCAGTGCTAGAGCCCGCGGTGGCGACAGCTCCTACGAGCAGTACTTC. Its translation: CSARARGGDSSYEQYF.

This clonotype showed up many times. The chain joins TRBV4-1 to TRBJ2-7; no clear D. Between the trimmed V and J ends, which lost 1 base and 1 base, there was a span of 11 bases. This CDR3 spans 15 amino acids. Germline CDR1 MGHRA, CDR2 YSYEKL. The CDR3 bases are TGCGCCAGCAGCCAAGTGTCAGGTCCTTCCTACGAGCAGTACTTC. It encodes CASSQVSGPSYEQYF.

V and J are TRBV12-3 or TRBV12-4 and TRBJ1-2; 9 nucleotides line up with TRBD1. Losses at the gene ends were 3 bases for V and 1 base for J; bases not matched to a gene: 9. This CDR3 has 17 residues. The CDR3 nucleotides read TGTGCCAGCAGTTTTGGCGGACAGGGGTCAATTAACTATGGCTACACCTTC. Protein sequence: CASSFGGQGSINYGYTF.

The chain links TRBV4-1 to TRBJ1-6; 7 bases are shared with TRBD1. Germline loops: CDR1 MGHRA, CDR2 YSYEKL. The CDR3 sequence is 15 residues long. Trimming removed 0 bases from V and 7 bases from J; junction bases left unmatched: 3. CDR3 DNA sequence: TGCGCCAGCAGCCAAGATCCCAGGGGGAATTCACCCCTCCACTTT. This gives the protein CASSQDPRGNSPLHF.

This clonotype turned up a few times. The chain has TRBV7-8 and TRBJ1-1; weak D call: TRBD1 (6 bases). The CDR3 runs to 14 residues. The V end was cut by 3 bases, the J end by 4 bases, with 12 bases between. Germline V gene sequence: CDR1 SGHVS, CDR2 FQNEAQ. The CDR3, as DNA: TGTGCCAGCAGCTTCCCTAACAGGGCCACTGAAGCTTTCTTT. Translating gives CASSFPNRATEAFF.

Only a few counts were recorded for this clonotype. CDR3 nucleotide sequence: TGTGCCAGCAGTTTAGATCAGGGTGACAGGGTAGACGAAAAACTGTTTTTT. Amino acid sequence: CASSLDQGDRVDEKLFF. The V gene is TRBV12-3 or TRBV12-4, the J gene TRBJ1-4; 7 bases map to TRBD1. This CDR3 has 17 amino acids. The J segment lost 8 bases and the V segment lost 1 base, leaving 13 bases of the junction unmatched.

J is TRBJ2-3 and V is TRBV15; 13 bases fit TRBD2. Germline V gene data show CDR1 as LNHNV and CDR2 as YYDKDF (reference sequence). CDR3 length equals 15 residues. The V gene end was trimmed by 7 bases and the J gene end by 4 bases; junction bases not matched to a gene: 5. In nucleotides, the CDR3 is TGTGCCACCAAGGCTACTAGCGGGAGGGCAGATACGCAGTATTTT. Its protein product is CATKATSGRADTQYF.

The V and J genes are TRBV6-5 and TRBJ2-1; TRBD2 is a possible D gene (5 bases). Trimming removed 1 base at V and 6 bases at J, with 7 bases between. The CDR3 length is 13 residues. Germline CDR1 MNHEY, CDR2 SVGAGI. CDR3 sequence reads: CASSYWGANEQFF. CDR3 coding DNA: TGTGCCAGCAGTTACTGGGGAGCCAATGAGCAGTTCTTC.